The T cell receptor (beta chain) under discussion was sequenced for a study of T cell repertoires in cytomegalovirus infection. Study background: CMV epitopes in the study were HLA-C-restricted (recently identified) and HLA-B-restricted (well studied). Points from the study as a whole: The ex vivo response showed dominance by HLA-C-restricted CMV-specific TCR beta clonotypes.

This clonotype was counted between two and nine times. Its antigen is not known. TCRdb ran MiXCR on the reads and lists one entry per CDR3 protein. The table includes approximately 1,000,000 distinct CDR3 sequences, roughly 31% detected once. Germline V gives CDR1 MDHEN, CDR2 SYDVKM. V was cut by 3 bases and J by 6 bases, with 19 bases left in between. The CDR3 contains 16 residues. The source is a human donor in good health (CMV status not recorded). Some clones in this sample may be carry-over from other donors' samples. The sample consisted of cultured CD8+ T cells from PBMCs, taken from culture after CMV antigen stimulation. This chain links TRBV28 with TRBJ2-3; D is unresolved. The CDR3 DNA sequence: TGTGCCAGCAGTTTCCCTACAAAGGGCAGATTTGATACGCAGTATTTT. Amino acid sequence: CASSFPTKGRFDTQYF.